The clone carrying this T cell receptor (beta chain) was recorded many times. Its matching antigen is unknown. The sample is drawn from a study of T cell repertoires in cytomegalovirus infection. MiXCR, applied by TCRdb to the reads, yields one record per CDR3 protein. The table lists fewer than 55,000 distinct CDR3 sequences, about 20% of them singletons. Regarding the study as a whole: Carriers of CMV plus the relevant HLA were identified by cumulative public TCR beta family frequency.

This sequence was found in a human donor in good health (CMV status not recorded). Some clones in this sample may be carry-over from other donors' samples. This sample comprised CD8+ T cells from cultured PBMCs, obtained from culture after CMV antigen stimulation.

In nucleotides, the CDR3 is TGCGCCAGCAGCCAAGATTTGGAGCTAGCGGAACACACAGATACGCAGTATTTT. The encoded protein is CASSQDLELAEHTDTQYF. The chain carries TRBV4-3 and TRBJ2-3, with 7 bases matching TRBD2. CDR3 length: 18 amino acids. Germline values: CDR1 LGHNA, CDR2 YSLEER. The J segment lost 2 bases and the V segment lost 0 bases, leaving 11 bases of the junction unmatched.